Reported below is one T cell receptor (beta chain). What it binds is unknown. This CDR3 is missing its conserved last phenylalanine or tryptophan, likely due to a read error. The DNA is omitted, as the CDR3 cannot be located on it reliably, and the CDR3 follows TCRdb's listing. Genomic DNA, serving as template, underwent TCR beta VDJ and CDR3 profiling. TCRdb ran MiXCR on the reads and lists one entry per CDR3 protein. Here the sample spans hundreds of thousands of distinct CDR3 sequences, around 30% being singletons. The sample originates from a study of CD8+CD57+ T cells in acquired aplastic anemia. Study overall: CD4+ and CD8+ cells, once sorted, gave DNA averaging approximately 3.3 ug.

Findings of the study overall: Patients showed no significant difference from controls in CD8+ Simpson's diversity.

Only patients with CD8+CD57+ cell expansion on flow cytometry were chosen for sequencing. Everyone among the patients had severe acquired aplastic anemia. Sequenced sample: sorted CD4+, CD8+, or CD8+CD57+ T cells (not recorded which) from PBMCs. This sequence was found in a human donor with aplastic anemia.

CDR3 residues: CASSLVNFAVQPQHS. This sequence joins TRBV7-8 and TRBJ1-5. The CDR3 is 15 amino acids long, termini counted. Germline V gives CDR1 SGHVS, CDR2 FQNEAQ.